Reported below is one T cell receptor beta chain. Its matching antigen is unknown. One base away lies a much larger clone, so this may be a sequencing read error. Together with thyroid ultrasound, orbital computed tomography, serum thyroxine and TRAb, clinical symptoms were used for diagnoses. These data are taken from a study of T cells in Graves' hyperthyroidism and ophthalmopathy. Study conclusions and caveats: Most thyroid-expanded clonotypes above 0.001 were also found in blood.

Researchers took RNA transcripts and amplified the TCR beta CDR3 regions from them. The TCR CDR3 was amplified in a first-round RT-PCR using the HTBI primer set. TCRdb used MiXCR to reprocess the multiplex PCR reads, holding one entry per CDR3 protein. The sample carries around 350,000 distinct CDR3 sequences, approximately 16% recorded once. Germline lookup yields CDR1 SNHLY and CDR2 FYNNEI. The CDR3 extends over 13 amino acids. This receptor was identified in a woman aged 60-75 years with Graves' ophthalmopathy. The chain has TRBV2 and TRBJ2-1; D is unclear. The sequencing input was blood. The CDR3 DNA sequence: TGTGCCAGCGCCTTTAGCTCCTACGATGAGCAGTTCTTC. Protein product: CASAFSSYDEQFF.